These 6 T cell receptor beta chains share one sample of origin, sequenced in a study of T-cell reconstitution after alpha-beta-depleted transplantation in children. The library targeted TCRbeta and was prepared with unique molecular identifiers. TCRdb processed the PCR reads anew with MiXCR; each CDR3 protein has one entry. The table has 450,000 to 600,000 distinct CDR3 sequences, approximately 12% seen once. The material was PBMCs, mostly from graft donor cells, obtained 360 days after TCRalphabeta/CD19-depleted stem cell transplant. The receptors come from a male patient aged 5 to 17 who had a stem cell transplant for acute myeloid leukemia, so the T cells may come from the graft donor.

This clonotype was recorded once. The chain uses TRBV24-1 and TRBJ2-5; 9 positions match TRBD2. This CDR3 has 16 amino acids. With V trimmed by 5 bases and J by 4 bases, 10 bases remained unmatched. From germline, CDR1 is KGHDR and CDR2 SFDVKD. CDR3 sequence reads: CATSGGGVTSGETQYF. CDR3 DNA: TGTGCCACCAGTGGGGGGGGGGTGACTAGCGGAGAGACCCAGTACTTC.

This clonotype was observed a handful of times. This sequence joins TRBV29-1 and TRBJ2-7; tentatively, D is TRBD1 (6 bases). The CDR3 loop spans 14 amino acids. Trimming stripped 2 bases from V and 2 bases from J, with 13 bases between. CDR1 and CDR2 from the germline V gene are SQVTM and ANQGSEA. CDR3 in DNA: TGCAGCGTTGAAATTCGAGGGGACACCTACGAGCAGTACTTC. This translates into CSVEIRGDTYEQYF.

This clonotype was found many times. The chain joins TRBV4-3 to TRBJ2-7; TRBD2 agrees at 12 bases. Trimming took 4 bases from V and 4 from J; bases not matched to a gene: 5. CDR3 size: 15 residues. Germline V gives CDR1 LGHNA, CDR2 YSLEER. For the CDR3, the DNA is TGCGCCAGCAGCCCGGCGACTAGCGGGGGTTACGAGCAGTACTTC. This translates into CASSPATSGGYEQYF.

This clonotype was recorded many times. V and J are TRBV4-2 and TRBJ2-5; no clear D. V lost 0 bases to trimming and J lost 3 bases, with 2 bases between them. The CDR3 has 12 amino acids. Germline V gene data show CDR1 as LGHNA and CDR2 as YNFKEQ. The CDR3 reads CASSQDKETQYF. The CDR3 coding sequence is TGTGCCAGCAGCCAAGATAAAGAGACCCAGTACTTC.

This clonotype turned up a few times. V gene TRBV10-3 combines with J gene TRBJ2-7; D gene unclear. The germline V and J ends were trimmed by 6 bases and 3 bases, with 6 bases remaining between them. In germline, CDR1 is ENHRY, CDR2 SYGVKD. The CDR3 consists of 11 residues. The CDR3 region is CAIRQDYEQYF. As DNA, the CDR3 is TGTGCCATCAGGCAGGACTACGAGCAGTACTTC.

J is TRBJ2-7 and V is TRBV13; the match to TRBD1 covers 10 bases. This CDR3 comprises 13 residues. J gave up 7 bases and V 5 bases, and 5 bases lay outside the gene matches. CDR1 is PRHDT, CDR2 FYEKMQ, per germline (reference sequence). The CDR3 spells CASSLGTGDEQYF. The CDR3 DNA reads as TGTGCCAGCAGCCTGGGGACAGGGGATGAGCAGTACTTC.